The 14 T cell receptor beta chains below come from one sample, sequenced in a study of T cells in localized non-small cell lung cancer. TCRdb's table, derived via immunoSEQ multiplex PCR, lists solely in-frame clones and lacks some. The sample contains about 28,000 clones, 70% to 90% of which appear only once. The sample was peripheral blood, taken before any cancer treatment. The source of these receptors is a woman between 18 and 55 years old with stage I lung adenocarcinoma.

The chain combines TRBV25-1 with TRBJ2-6; no clear D. This CDR3 has 14 residues. Germline V gene sequence: CDR1 MGHDK, CDR2 SYGVNS. The V end lost 5 bases, the J end lost 3 bases, and 8 bases lay between the germline ends. The CDR3 sequence is CASSKDDGANVLTF. CDR3 nucleotides: TGTGCCAGCAGTAAGGATGATGGGGCCAACGTCCTGACTTTC. The full variable domain, with the rest looked up from reference TRBV25-1 and TRBJ2-6, is EADIYQTPRYLVIGTGKKITLECSQTMGHDKMYWYQQDPGMELHLIHYSYGVNSTEKGDLSSESTVSRIRTEHFPLTLESARPSHTSQYLCASSKDDGANVLTFGAGSRLTVL.

The rearrangement joins TRBV30 to TRBJ2-1, with 8 bases aligning to TRBD2. Germline-derived CDR1 and CDR2 are GTSNPN and SVGIG (reference sequence). Trimming took 4 bases from V and 4 from J; bases not matched to a gene: 6. There are 14 residues in the CDR3. The CDR3 sequence: CAWTRLAGYNEQFF. As DNA, the CDR3 is TGTGCCTGGACCAGGCTAGCGGGTTACAATGAGCAGTTCTTC. The variable domain in full, with the rest retrieved from reference TRBV30 and TRBJ2-1, is SQTIHQWPATLVQPVGSPLSLECTVEGTSNPNLYWYRQAAGRGLQLLFYSVGIGQISSEVPQNLSASRPQDRQFILSSKKLLLSDSGFYLCAWTRLAGYNEQFFGPGTRLTVL.

The chain joins TRBV7-9 to TRBJ2-4; D is undetermined. This CDR3 has 13 residues. Germline loops: CDR1 SEHNR, CDR2 FQNEAQ (reference sequence). The V end was cut by 6 bases, the J end by 0 bases, with 6 bases between. The CDR3 DNA sequence: TGTGCCAGCAGAGGGTTAGCCAAAAACATTCAGTACTTC. It codes for CASRGLAKNIQYF. The whole variable domain, remainder taken from reference TRBV7-9 and TRBJ2-4, is DTGVSQNPRHKITKRGQNVTFRCDPISEHNRLYWYRQTLGQGPEFLTYFQNEAQLEKSRLLSDRFSAERPKGSFSTLEIQRTEQGDSAMYLCASRGLAKNIQYFGAGTRLSVL.

The chain recombines TRBV7-2 with TRBJ1-1, with D hard to call. The CDR3 loop spans 15 amino acids. Per the germline V gene, CDR1 is SGHTA and CDR2 is FQGNSA. V gave up 5 bases and J gave up 4 bases, with 17 bases separating them. CDR3 bases: TGTGCCAGCAGCCTCGGGTTGAGTAGTGGCACTGAAGCTTTCTTT. It is translated as CASSLGLSSGTEAFF.

V and J are TRBV7-9 and TRBJ1-1; TRBD1 aligns across 7 bases. The CDR3 runs 14 residues. Per germline, CDR1 SEHNR and CDR2 FQNEAQ (reference sequence). With 3 bases clipped from V and 5 bases from J, the junction kept 6 bases outside the gene matches. The CDR3 reads CASSFPGQRTEAFF. The CDR3 DNA follows: TGTGCCAGCAGCTTCCCGGGACAGAGGACTGAAGCTTTCTTT.

The chain employs TRBV27 and TRBJ2-1; 9 bases line up with TRBD1. Germline trimming cut 8 bases from V and 9 bases from J; bases unmatched to any gene: 11. The CDR3 runs to 14 residues. Germline CDR1 is MNHEY and CDR2 is SMNVEV (reference sequence). The CDR3 sequence: CASQRDRVLGEQFF. The CDR3 region has the DNA TGTGCCAGCCAAAGGGACAGGGTTCTTGGTGAGCAGTTCTTC.

The chain joins TRBV27 to TRBJ2-7, with 8 bases that match TRBD1. CDR1 and CDR2 from the germline V gene are MNHEY and SMNVEV (reference sequence). V lost 2 bases to trimming and J lost 2 bases; unmatched junction nucleotides: 2. The CDR3 sequence is 14 residues long. Here the CDR3 reads CASSLHRGAYEQYF. Written as DNA, the CDR3 is TGTGCCAGCAGTTTACACAGGGGGGCCTACGAGCAGTACTTC.

The genes are TRBV4-3 and TRBJ2-5, with D perhaps given as TRBD1 or TRBD2 (6 bases each). The CDR3 spans 16 residues. V was clipped by 0 bases and J by 2 bases, with 13 bases between them. In germline, CDR1 is LGHNA, CDR2 YSLEER. The CDR3 reads CASSQEWGAYQETQYF. The CDR3 DNA is TGCGCCAGCAGCCAAGAGTGGGGGGCTTATCAAGAGACCCAGTACTTC.

This clone was picked up one time. The CDR3 protein is CASSVVTSGVETQYF. The CDR3 coding sequence is TGTGCCAGCAGCGTAGTGACTAGCGGGGTTGAGACCCAGTACTTC. V gene TRBV9 combines with J gene TRBJ2-5, with 11 bases lining up with TRBD2. This CDR3 has 15 amino acids. CDR1 and CDR2 from the germline V gene are SGDLS and YYNGEE. V was pared by 0 bases and J by 5 bases, with 3 bases of the junction left unmatched.

The chain links TRBV9 to TRBJ2-1; TRBD2 agrees at 14 bases. V gave up 4 bases and J gave up 7 bases; unmatched junction bases: 10. The CDR3 contains 17 residues. Germline V lookup: CDR1 SGDLS, CDR2 YYNGEE. The CDR3 sequence: CASSLGTSGRGWNEQFF. The DNA of the CDR3 is TGTGCCAGCAGCCTCGGGACTAGCGGGAGAGGGTGGAATGAGCAGTTCTTC.

The chain couples TRBV16 to TRBJ1-1; weak D call: TRBD1 (5 bases). This CDR3 contains 16 residues. Trimming took 0 bases from V and 0 from J, leaving 11 bases between them. CDR1 KGHSY and CDR2 FQNENV come from the germline V gene. The CDR3 loop reads CASSQSGGPLNTEAFF. The CDR3 nucleotides read TGTGCCAGCAGCCAATCGGGGGGACCCCTGAACACTGAAGCTTTCTTT.

The chain couples TRBV5-7 to TRBJ2-1; D possibly corresponds to TRBD2 (6 bases). TRBV5-7 is classed as an ORF, of uncertain function. This CDR3 is built from 14 residues. Trimming pared 0 bases from V and 9 bases from J, leaving 13 bases between. CDR3 loop: CASSLGGVGGEQFF. Here the CDR3 DNA reads TGTGCCAGCAGCTTGGGGGGGGTCGGAGGTGAGCAGTTCTTC.

V and J are TRBV7-2 and TRBJ2-1; either TRBD1 or TRBD2 may fit D (5 bases each). This CDR3 spans 15 amino acids. CDR1 SGHTA and CDR2 FQGNSA come from the germline V gene. The germline V and J ends were trimmed by 7 bases and 6 bases, with 19 bases remaining between them. The CDR3 DNA reads as TGTGCCAGCACCCCCCTTGGAGAGGGACGCAATGAGCAGTTCTTC. Its protein product is CASTPLGEGRNEQFF.

The chain carries TRBV6-6 and TRBJ1-2, with 7 bases that match TRBD1. The J segment lost 1 base and the V segment lost 6 bases, leaving 5 bases of the junction unmatched. The CDR3 totals 14 residues. Germline values: CDR1 MNHNY, CDR2 SVGAGI (reference sequence). The CDR3: CASSRGQHNYGYTF. In nucleotides, the CDR3 is TGTGCCAGCAGCAGGGGACAGCATAACTATGGCTACACCTTC.